This T cell receptor beta chain was observed in a study of cytomegalovirus exposure and HLA in healthy donors. Overall study context: Earlier results showed some 120 million unique TCR beta sequences derived from approximately 180 million T cells.

PCR used 60 Vbeta primers and 13 Jbeta primers. Study processing details: A follow-up analysis tallied around 80 million unique TCR beta chains, roughly 11 million shared. Assay used: immunoSEQ multiplex PCR; TCRdb lists only in-frame clones, some missing. For V, J and clone size, that table is used; D and trimming come from the DNA. The data hold approximately 130,000 clones, with 81% observed a single time. This CDR3 is built from 15 residues. Germline V gene data show CDR1 as SGHRS and CDR2 as YFSETQ. Trimming removed 4 bases from V and 12 bases from J, with 20 bases in between. The receptor comes from a man younger than 35 in good health and CMV-seronegative. The sequencing input was PBMCs. The rearrangement joins TRBV5-1 to TRBJ1-6; D is undetermined. CDR3 region: CASSPDTPNLRPLHF. The CDR3 DNA is TGCGCCAGCAGCCCTGATACTCCAAATTTAAGACCCCTCCACTTT.